This TCR beta chain was sequenced for a study of T-cell reconstitution after alpha-beta-depleted transplantation in children. Unique molecular identifiers were incorporated when the TCRbeta library was constructed. Using its own MiXCR run on the PCR reads, TCRdb lists one record per CDR3 protein. The top ten hold 0.79% of the sample, which has 600,000 to 700,000 distinct CDR3 sequences, 13% seen once. The CDR3 covers 14 residues. Between the trimmed V and J ends, which lost 5 bases and 4 bases, there was a span of 15 bases. Looked up from germline, CDR1 is DFQATT and CDR2 is SNEGSKA (reference sequence). At least ten counts were recorded for this clonotype. Its specificity is unknown. Study results and caveats: T-cell counts and diversity were attributed mostly to newly produced T cells one year after transplant. The study reportedly traced alpha-beta T cells about two months after transplant to several hundred expanded graft clones.

This chain connects TRBV20-1 to TRBJ2-1, with TRBD2 as a possible D gene (5 bases). The starting material was PBMCs, obtained before TCRalphabeta/CD19-depleted stem cell transplant. The sequence was collected from a girl between 2 and 10 years old with congenital amegakaryocytic thrombocytopenia, due to receive a stem cell transplant. The CDR3, as DNA: TGCAGTGCTCCCTCCCCCGGGAATTACAATGAGCAGTTCTTC. Protein: CSAPSPGNYNEQFF.